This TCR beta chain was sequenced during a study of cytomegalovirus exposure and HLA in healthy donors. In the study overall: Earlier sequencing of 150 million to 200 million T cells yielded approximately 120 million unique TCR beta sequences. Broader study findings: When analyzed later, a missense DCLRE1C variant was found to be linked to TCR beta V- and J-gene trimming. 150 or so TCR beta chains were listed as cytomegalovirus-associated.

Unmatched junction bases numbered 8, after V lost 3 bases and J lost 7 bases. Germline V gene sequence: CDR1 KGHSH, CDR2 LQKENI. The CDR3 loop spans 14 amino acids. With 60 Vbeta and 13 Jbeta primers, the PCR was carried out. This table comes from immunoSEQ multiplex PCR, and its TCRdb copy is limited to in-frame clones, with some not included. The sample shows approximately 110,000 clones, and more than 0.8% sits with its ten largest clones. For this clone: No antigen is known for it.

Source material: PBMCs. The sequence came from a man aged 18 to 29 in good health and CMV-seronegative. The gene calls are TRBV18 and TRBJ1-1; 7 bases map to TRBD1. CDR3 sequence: CASSPGTVFLEAFF. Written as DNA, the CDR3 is TGTGCCAGCTCACCCGGGACAGTATTTCTTGAAGCTTTCTTT.